This TCR beta chain was observed in a study of molecular identifiers for immune sequencing clone quantification. This clonotype has a count of ten or more. In TCRdb, the PCR reads were re-called with MiXCR into one record per CDR3 protein. The sample yields about 640,000 distinct CDR3 sequences, just under 20% seen once. Germline CDR1 reads MDHEN; CDR2 reads SYDVKM. This CDR3 comprises 16 residues. Deletions cut 6 bases from V and 5 bases from J, with 22 bases between. Sequencing was performed on naive CD8+ T cells from blood, with Jurkat cell RNA spiked in. The subset here: FACS-sorted CD8+CD4-CCR7+CD45RA+ naive T cells. This chain connects TRBV28 to TRBJ1-1, with D maybe TRBD1 (6 bases). The source of this sequence is a human donor in good health. Some libraries in this study had Jurkat cell RNA spiked in. CDR3 bases: TGTGCCAGCAGCTCACCCGGGTGGGCCCAGGGGACTGAAGCTTTCTTT. As protein: CASSSPGWAQGTEAFF.